The 25 T cell receptor beta chains below all came from one sample that was sequenced in a study of T cells in Graves' hyperthyroidism and ophthalmopathy. The CDR3 regions of TCR beta were amplified from RNA transcripts. A first-round RT-PCR of the TCR CDR3 used the HTBI primer set. Via MiXCR, TCRdb re-called the multiplex PCR reads, giving one row per CDR3 protein. The sample includes some 740,000 distinct CDR3 sequences, about 15% of them seen just once. The source material was blood. The origin of the receptors is a woman under 30 with Graves' hyperthyroidism.

This clonotype was seen only a few times. This chain uses TRBV18 with TRBJ2-1, with 7 nucleotides matching TRBD1. The junction had 18 bases not matched to a gene; V was cut back by 1 base and J by 6 bases. CDR3 length: 19 amino acids. Germline CDR1 KGHSH, CDR2 LQKENI. In DNA, the CDR3 is TGTGCCAGCTCACCACTTAGCCGACAGGGCCTTGTACACGGCAATGAGCAGTTCTTC. Translating gives CASSPLSRQGLVHGNEQFF.

This clonotype has ten or more counts. J is TRBJ1-2 and V is TRBV5-1; D is uncertain. This CDR3 comprises 17 residues. The germline CDR1 and CDR2 sequences are SGHRS and YFSETQ. Trimming took off 4 bases at V and 0 bases at J, with 19 bases between the two ends. In DNA, the CDR3 is TGCGCCAGCAGCCCGCAGACGGGGTCATGGGCTAACTATGGCTACACCTTC. It codes for CASSPQTGSWANYGYTF.

In its sample, this clonotype was seen many times. The chain has TRBV18 and TRBJ1-1, with D perhaps matching TRBD1 (5 bases). V lost 3 bases to trimming and J lost 1 base, with 6 bases between them. The CDR3 length is 13 residues. Germline lookup yields CDR1 KGHSH and CDR2 LQKENI. The CDR3 coding sequence is TGTGCCAGCTCACCCGGGGGGAACACTGAAGCTTTCTTT. Translating gives CASSPGGNTEAFF.

The chain employs TRBV7-9 and TRBJ2-7; perhaps TRBD1 as D (6 bases). Deletions cut 5 bases from V and 4 bases from J, with 12 bases between. The length of the CDR3 is 13 residues. Germline CDR1 SEHNR, CDR2 FQNEAQ (reference sequence). CDR3 amino acids: CASSPATGYEQYF. CDR3 nucleotides: TGTGCCAGCAGCCCCGCAACAGGGTACGAGCAGTACTTC.

A word on this clonotype: A read error may explain this, as a much larger clone is one base away. This chain uses TRBV19 with TRBJ1-1, with TRBD1 identical over 9 bases. Trimming cost V 5 bases and J 3 bases; bases outside gene matches: 4. This CDR3 spans 14 amino acids. Germline values: CDR1 LNHDA, CDR2 SQIVND (reference sequence). Written as DNA, the CDR3 is TGTGCCAGTAGTGAACAGGGGGCGGACACTGAAGCTTTCTTT. This encodes CASSEQGADTEAFF.

The sample holds many counts of this clonotype. The chain uses TRBV7-8 and TRBJ1-1; D might be TRBD1 (6 bases). The V end was cut by 5 bases, the J end by 3 bases, with 16 bases between. This CDR3 has 15 amino acids. The germline V gene has CDR1 SGHVS and CDR2 FQNEAQ. CDR3 loop: CASSARRDTHTEAFF. In DNA, the CDR3 is TGTGCCAGCAGCGCACGTCGGGACACCCACACTGAAGCTTTCTTT.

The chain couples TRBV2 to TRBJ1-2; D possibly corresponds to TRBD1 (6 bases). CDR3 length: 14 amino acids. Per germline, CDR1 SNHLY and CDR2 FYNNEI. Deletions cut 8 bases from V and 2 bases from J, with 15 bases between. CDR3 bases: TGTGCCAGCCGGGGGGCAGCAACAAACTATGGCTACACCTTC. It codes for CASRGAATNYGYTF.

The CDR3 DNA sequence: TGTGCCAGCAGAACCGGGACCACCACCGGGGAGCTGTTTTTT. This translates into CASRTGTTTGELFF. This chain uses TRBV28 with TRBJ2-2, with D tentatively TRBD1 or TRBD2 (5 bases each). Deletions cut 6 bases from V and 4 bases from J, with 12 bases between. CDR1 MDHEN and CDR2 SYDVKM come from the germline V gene. This CDR3 contains 14 residues.

Of note for this clonotype: This could be a read error, since a much larger clone is one nucleotide away. This rearrangement joins TRBV12-3 or TRBV12-4 to TRBJ1-2; 9 nucleotides match TRBD1. The CDR3 is 16 amino acids. In DNA form, the CDR3 reads TGTGCCAGCCGCCCGGTTCCTGGACAGGGGAACTATGGCTACGCCTTC. Translated: CASRPVPGQGNYGYAF.

V is TRBV2 and J is TRBJ1-1, with D possibly TRBD1 on 6 matching bases. Trimming left V 9 bases short and J 0 bases short, with 17 bases between. The CDR3 sequence is 15 residues long. Per germline, CDR1 SNHLY and CDR2 FYNNEI. The CDR3 reads CARTHPGHVNTEAFF. DNA for the CDR3: TGTGCCAGGACTCATCCGGGACACGTGAACACTGAAGCTTTCTTT.

This clonotype was counted between two and nine times. The CDR3 bases are TGCGCCAGCAGCTTTGGGCGGAACAATGAGCAGTTCTTC. It codes for CASSFGRNNEQFF. The genes are TRBV5-1 and TRBJ2-1, with D hard to call. The V gene's germline CDR1 is SGHRS and CDR2 YFSETQ. The CDR3 totals 13 residues. V lost 2 bases to trimming and J lost 5 bases, with 8 bases between them.

Ten or more counts support this clonotype. The chain carries TRBV28 and TRBJ1-3; D not resolved. Per germline, CDR1 MDHEN and CDR2 SYDVKM. The V end was cut by 0 bases, the J end by 0 bases, with 6 bases between. CDR3 length: 15 residues. The CDR3 DNA is TGTGCCAGCAGTTTATGGGGGAACTCTGGAAACACCATATATTTT. Residues: CASSLWGNSGNTIYF.

This clonotype was found many times. The CDR3 DNA reads TGTGCCAGCAGCTTGTTACTGGGATCCTACGAGCAGTACTTC. It encodes CASSLLLGSYEQYF. The chain joins TRBV5-6 to TRBJ2-7; D unresolved. Germline lookup yields CDR1 SGHDT and CDR2 YYEEEE. The CDR3 consists of 14 residues. V lost 1 base and J 1 base, leaving 9 bases between the germline ends.

At least ten counts were recorded for this clonotype. The chain uses TRBV7-9 and TRBJ2-7, with D possibly being TRBD1 (6 bases). This CDR3 has 13 residues. Germline-derived CDR1 and CDR2 are SEHNR and FQNEAQ (reference sequence). Deletions cut 6 bases from V and 2 bases from J, with 11 bases between. In DNA form, the CDR3 reads TGTGCCAGCAGAGGGGGTCACCCCTACGAGCAGTACTTC. It yields the protein CASRGGHPYEQYF. Using reference TRBV7-9 and TRBJ2-7 for the parts outside the CDR3, the full variable domain is DTGVSQNPRHKITKRGQNVTFRCDPISEHNRLYWYRQTLGQGPEFLTYFQNEAQLEKSRLLSDRFSAERPKGSFSTLEIQRTEQGDSAMYLCASRGGHPYEQYFGPGTRLTVT.

This clonotype was counted many times. This chain links TRBV7-2 with TRBJ1-5, with 7 positions matching TRBD1. There are 16 residues in the CDR3. V was pared by 4 bases and J by 6 bases, with 12 bases of the junction left unmatched. Germline V gene sequence: CDR1 SGHTA, CDR2 FQGNSA. CDR3 residues: CASSYSHDRVGQPQHF. Written as DNA, the CDR3 is TGTGCCAGCAGCTACAGCCACGACAGGGTGGGTCAGCCCCAGCATTTT.

This clonotype was observed many times. The chain links TRBV6-1 to TRBJ2-7, with D possibly being TRBD2 (6 bases). V lost 5 bases and J lost 0, with 11 bases in between. Per germline, CDR1 MNHNS and CDR2 SASEGT. The CDR3 spans 14 residues. The CDR3 reads CASSLRGISYEQYF. The CDR3 region has the DNA TGTGCCAGCAGTCTACGGGGGATCTCCTACGAGCAGTACTTC.

Many counts were recorded for this clonotype. The genes are TRBV7-9 and TRBJ2-1, with D tentatively TRBD2 (6 bases). CDR1 is SEHNR and CDR2 is FQNEAQ in the germline V gene (reference sequence). The CDR3 consists of 16 residues. The V end was cut by 5 bases, the J end by 5 bases, with 19 bases between. In DNA form, the CDR3 reads TGTGCCAGCAGCATGGGAGGAAGGACACCCAACAATGAGCAGTTCTTC. This codes for CASSMGGRTPNNEQFF.

The sample holds many counts of this clonotype. The V and J genes are TRBV9 and TRBJ2-3; D is uncertain. The CDR3 has 13 amino acids. Germline CDR1 and CDR2: SGDLS and YYNGEE. Trimming removed 2 bases at V and 2 bases at J, with 6 bases between. CDR3 protein: CASSVLPTDTQYF. The CDR3, as DNA: TGTGCCAGCAGCGTCCTACCCACAGATACGCAGTATTTT.

This clonotype was seen ten or more times. V and J are TRBV12-3 or TRBV12-4 and TRBJ1-1; possibly TRBD1 for D (6 bases). CDR3 size: 13 residues. Trimming stripped 4 bases from V and 2 bases from J, with 8 bases between. The CDR3 loop reads CASSSGENTEAFF. The CDR3 bases are TGTGCCAGCAGTTCAGGGGAAAACACTGAAGCTTTCTTT.

This clonotype was observed a single time. The chain joins TRBV5-1 to TRBJ1-1; 7 positions agree with TRBD1. This CDR3 spans 17 amino acids. Looked up from germline, CDR1 is SGHRS and CDR2 is YFSETQ. The V gene end was trimmed by 4 bases and the J gene end by 0 bases; junction bases not matched to a gene: 12. The CDR3 loop is CASSPLVAGGLNTEAFF. DNA for the CDR3: TGCGCCAGCAGCCCCCTTGTGGCAGGGGGACTGAACACTGAAGCTTTCTTT.

At least ten counts were recorded for this clonotype. Here the CDR3 reads CASSLQGGFQPQHF. The DNA for the CDR3 is TGTGCCAGCAGCCTACAGGGAGGGTTTCAGCCCCAGCATTTT. V gene TRBV2 combines with J gene TRBJ1-5; TRBD1 might be the D (6 bases). Between the trimmed V and J ends, which lost 6 bases and 6 bases, there was a span of 15 bases. Germline CDR1 is SNHLY and CDR2 is FYNNEI. This CDR3 region has 14 residues.

As for this clonotype: A single base separates this from a much larger clone, so it may be a read error. The chain uses TRBV12-3 or TRBV12-4 and TRBJ2-1; 11 nucleotides align to TRBD2. This CDR3 is built from 15 residues. V was clipped by 2 bases and J by 8 bases; unmatched bases: 5. The CDR3 DNA reads TGTGCCAGCAGTTTAACTAGCGGGAGTAGGTATGAGCAGTTCTTC. Translated, it gives CASSLTSGSRYEQFF.

The chain uses TRBV9 and TRBJ2-5; a weak D match, TRBD1 (6 bases). The CDR3 loop spans 15 amino acids. V lost 4 bases and J 5 bases, leaving 18 bases between the germline ends. Germline values: CDR1 SGDLS, CDR2 YYNGEE. This CDR3 is CASSSSGTSTETQYF. The CDR3 DNA reads as TGTGCCAGCAGCTCCTCCGGGACAAGTACGGAGACCCAGTACTTC.

This chain joins TRBV7-3 and TRBJ2-2; D perhaps matches TRBD2 (6 bases). This CDR3 has 15 residues. Germline-derived CDR1 and CDR2 are SGHTA and FQGTGA. V dropped 3 bases and J dropped 1 base, with 9 bases sitting between them. The CDR3 sequence: CASSFDGRNTGELFF. The DNA for the CDR3 is TGTGCCAGCAGCTTTGACGGGAGGAACACCGGGGAGCTGTTTTTT.

This clonotype was detected many times. This sequence joins TRBV12-3 or TRBV12-4 and TRBJ2-7; tentative D call: TRBD1 (5 bases). The CDR3 runs 14 residues. V lost 2 bases to trimming and J lost 1 base, with 9 bases between them. CDR3 bases: TGTGCCAGCAGTTTACGTCAGGGTTCCTACGAGCAGTACTTC. This codes for CASSLRQGSYEQYF.